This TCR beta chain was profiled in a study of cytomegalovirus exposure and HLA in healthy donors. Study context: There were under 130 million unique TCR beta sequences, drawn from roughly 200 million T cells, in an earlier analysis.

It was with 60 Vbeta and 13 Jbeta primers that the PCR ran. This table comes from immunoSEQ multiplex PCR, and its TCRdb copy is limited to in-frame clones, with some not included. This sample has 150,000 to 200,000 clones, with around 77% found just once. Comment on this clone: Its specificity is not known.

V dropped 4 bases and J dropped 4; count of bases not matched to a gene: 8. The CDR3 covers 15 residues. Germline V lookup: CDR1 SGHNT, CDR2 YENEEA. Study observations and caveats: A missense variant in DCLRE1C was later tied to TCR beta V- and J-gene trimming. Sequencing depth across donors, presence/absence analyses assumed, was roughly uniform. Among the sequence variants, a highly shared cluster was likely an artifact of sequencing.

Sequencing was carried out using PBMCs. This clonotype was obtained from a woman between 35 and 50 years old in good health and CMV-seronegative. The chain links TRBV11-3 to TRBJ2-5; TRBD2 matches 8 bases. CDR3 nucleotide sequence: TGTGCCAGCAGCTCCCGGGTTGCGGGGGGAGAGACCCAGTACTTC. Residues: CASSSRVAGGETQYF.